The T cell receptor beta chain under discussion was sequenced for a study of neurological immune-mediated disorders. V was shortened by 6 bases and J by 2 bases, with 20 bases between the two germline ends. The CDR3 has 17 residues. Germline V CDR1 and CDR2: SGHTA, FQGNSA. In this sample, this clonotype turned up many times. Its antigen is not identified. Synthesis of cDNA was performed by 5'RACE using 10-nucleotide random UMIs. TCRdb re-called the 5' RACE reads through MiXCR, storing one row per CDR3 protein. The table records about 95,000 distinct CDR3 sequences, around 3.4% of them present only once. Findings of the study overall: Sharing of CDR3 amino acid sequences among expanded clones across subjects was absent, suggesting private repertoires in all groups. Multiple sclerosis was found to have the least TCR clonal expansion, below healthy controls, and HTLV-1-associated myelopathy the most.

The genes are TRBV7-2 and TRBJ1-5; the D gene is possibly TRBD1 (5 bases). The receptor's source is a woman between 18 and 29 years old with multiple sclerosis. Sequencing input: PBMCs. The CDR3 DNA reads TGTGCCAGCAGGTCTAGCGGGGGGGAGGGGCGCAATCAGCCCCAGCATTTT. Its translation is CASRSSGGEGRNQPQHF.